A selection of T cell receptor beta chains follows, all from one sample in a study of T cells in Graves' hyperthyroidism and ophthalmopathy. TCRdb fed the multiplex PCR reads into MiXCR, producing one record per CDR3 protein. The data show 300,000 to 400,000 distinct CDR3 sequences, over 20% seen once. The sequenced sample consisted of blood. These receptors came from a woman between 45 and 65 years old with Graves' hyperthyroidism. CDR3s include the opening cysteine and the closing phenylalanine or tryptophan. A D gene is named only where the DNA matches it firmly. Where a row states a size, it is once, few, many or the class of an expanded clone; other rows omit it.

TRBJ2-1	TRBD2	many	TRBV7-9	TGTGCCAGCAGCTTAAGGCGGGAGACCTACAATGAGCAGTTCTTC	CASSLRRETYNEQFF
TRBJ2-3	NA	few	TRBV10-2	TGCGCCAGCAGTGCCGCCGGGCGCATCGGCGCAGATACGCAGTATTTT	CASSAAGRIGADTQYF
TRBJ1-2	NA	many	TRBV28	TGTGCCAGCAGTTTCGCGCTTCACTATGGCTACACCTTC	CASSFALHYGYTF
TRBJ1-2	TRBD1	NA	TRBV6-1	TGTGCCAGCAGTCCCCCCGGGACAGGGACATATGGCTACACCTTC	CASSPPGTGTYGYTF
TRBJ2-3	NA	few	TRBV5-1	TGCGCCAGCAGCACTAACCAAAGGGTGACAGATACGCAGTATTTT	CASSTNQRVTDTQYF
TRBJ2-1	TRBD2	NA	TRBV7-2	TGTGCCAGCAGCAGACCACTAGCGGGAGAACTCAGTGAGCAGTTCTTC	CASSRPLAGELSEQFF
TRBJ1-5	NA	few	TRBV20-1	TGCAGTGCTATTGGCGGGGGCAATCAGCCCCAGCATTTT	CSAIGGGNQPQHF
TRBJ1-2	NA	NA	TRBV15	TGTGCCACCAGCAGAGAAGTCCAGAGGCCACCGGGGGGCTACACCTTC	CATSREVQRPPGGYTF
TRBJ1-3	TRBD1	NA	TRBV6-2/TRBV6-3	TGTGCCAGCAGTTCCGGGACAGGGCTCTTCTCTGGAAACACCATATATTTT	CASSSGTGLFSGNTIYF
TRBJ2-6	NA	few	TRBV28	TGTGCCACCGATTTCAGCTCTGGGGCCAACGTCCTGACTTTC	CATDFSSGANVLTF
TRBJ1-1	NA	many	TRBV19	TGTGCCAGTAGTACGGCCCAGCCTATGAACACTGAAGCTTTCTTT	CASSTAQPMNTEAFF
TRBJ1-5	NA	NA	TRBV19	TGTGCCAGTACGGGACCACCCCAGCTTAGCAATCAGCCCCAGCATTTT	CASTGPPQLSNQPQHF
TRBJ1-1	NA	many	TRBV3-1	TGTGCCAGCAGCCACGTTAATTTTGAAGCTTTCTTT	CASSHVNFEAFF
TRBJ2-5	TRBD1	NA	TRBV7-2	TGTGCCAGCAGCCCGTCGCCGGGACAGGGGGAAGAGACCCAGTACTTC	CASSPSPGQGEETQYF
TRBJ2-7	TRBD1	few	TRBV27	TGTGCCAGCAGTTCCCACAGGGGCCTCGGAACCTACGAGCAGTACTTC	CASSSHRGLGTYEQYF
TRBJ1-5	NA	few	TRBV10-1	TGCGCCAGCTTTGTCCTACAGCAGCCCCAGCATTTT	CASFVLQQPQHF
TRBJ2-5	TRBD1	many	TRBV2	TGTGCCAGCAGGTCCGCCAGGGGGCGAACGGAGACCCAGTACTTC	CASRSARGRTETQYF